The clone carrying this T cell receptor (beta chain) is medium-sized by share. The CDR3 has 16 residues. The germline gives CDR1 MNHNS, CDR2 SASEGT. V trimming: 7 bases; J trimming: 2 bases; junction bases outside the gene matches: 8. The sample originates from a study of immune characterization of retroperitoneal liposarcoma. Each CDR3 protein gets one entry after TCRdb re-called the PCR reads with MiXCR. The repertoire holds approximately 3,200 distinct CDR3 sequences, with around 45% as singletons. The receptor was isolated from a male donor with retroperitoneal liposarcoma. The chain uses TRBV6-1 and TRBJ2-3, with 11 bases matching TRBD2. Specimen: tumor tissue. CDR3: CASTRLAGMVTDTQYF. DNA of the CDR3: TGTGCCAGCACCAGACTAGCGGGAATGGTCACAGATACGCAGTATTTT.